The following is a T cell receptor (beta chain) sequence with its context. The data originate from a study of blood T cell repertoires in COVID-19. Germline-derived CDR1 and CDR2 are LGHNA and YNFKEQ. The V gene end was trimmed by 3 bases and the J gene end by 0 bases; junction bases not matched to a gene: 23. The CDR3 extends over 22 amino acids. Assay: immunoSEQ multiplex PCR; the TCRdb copy retains only in-frame clones and omits some. Of 250,000 to 300,000 clones detected, around nine tenths appear once; the ten largest clones hold about an eighth. The rearrangement uses TRBV4-2 and TRBJ2-3, with TRBD2 matching over 8 bases. The sample comprised peripheral blood. This receptor was taken from a woman aged 65 to 85 with COVID-19, enrolled during active disease. The CDR3 nucleotides read TGTGCCAGCAGCCATCCCCTCCCTAGCGGGCATCACACGACTACTAGCACAGATACGCAGTATTTT. Protein product: CASSHPLPSGHHTTTSTDTQYF.